This TCR beta chain stems from a study of CD4 T cell repertoires in COVID-19. Study-wide results and limits: SARS-CoV and/or HKU1 spike cultures shared between about 6.5 and 27% of SARS-CoV-2 clonotypes.

Produced via immunoSEQ multiplex PCR; TCRdb's table is partial and in-frame only. The sample has tens of thousands of clones; about nine tenths are singletons. No culture step preceded sequencing of the ex vivo isolated memory T cells. Remarks on this clone: Its antigen is undetermined.

CDR1 and CDR2 (germline): MNHNS, SASEGT. V lost 3 bases and J lost 6, with 11 bases in between. This CDR3 is 14 amino acids long. Sequenced material: central memory CD4+ T cells from blood, taken before the COVID-19 pandemic. The receptor comes from a human donor who had COVID-19. The chain joins TRBV6-1 to TRBJ1-4; tentatively, D is TRBD1 (6 bases). The CDR3 DNA is TGTGCCAGCAGTGAGGGAGGGGGGCATGAAAAACTGTTTTTT. Translating it yields CASSEGGGHEKLFF.